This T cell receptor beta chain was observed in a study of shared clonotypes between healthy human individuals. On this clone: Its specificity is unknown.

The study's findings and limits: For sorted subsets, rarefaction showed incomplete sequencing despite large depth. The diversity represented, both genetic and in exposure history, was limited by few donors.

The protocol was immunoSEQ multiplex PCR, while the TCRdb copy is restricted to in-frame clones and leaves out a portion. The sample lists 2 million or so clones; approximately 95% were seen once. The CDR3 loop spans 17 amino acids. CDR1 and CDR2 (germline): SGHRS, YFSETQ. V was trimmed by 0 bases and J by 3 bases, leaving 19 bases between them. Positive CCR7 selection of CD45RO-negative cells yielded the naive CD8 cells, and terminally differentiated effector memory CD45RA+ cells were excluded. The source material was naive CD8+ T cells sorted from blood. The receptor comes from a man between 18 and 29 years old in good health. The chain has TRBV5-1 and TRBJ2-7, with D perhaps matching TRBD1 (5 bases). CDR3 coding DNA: TGCGCCAGCAGCTTGGTCCTCCCGACAGATGCGTACTACGAGCAGTACTTC. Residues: CASSLVLPTDAYYEQYF.